This T cell receptor (beta chain) was recorded in a study of blood T cell repertoires in COVID-19. Across the study: PBMCs, B-cell-depleted T cells, or T cells were the source of the cDNA or gDNA that made up the material.

Original processing methods: Estimated nucleated cell counts came from reference gene primer amplification. Only in-frame clones appear in the TCRdb table, and some are missing; sequencing was by immunoSEQ multiplex PCR. That table furnishes V, J and clone size, whereas the DNA furnished D and trimming. The sample includes about 140,000 clones, approximately 86% of them seen just once. Germline CDR1 SGHRS, CDR2 YFSETQ. The CDR3 is 14 residues long. Losses at the gene ends were 3 bases for V and 4 bases for J; bases not matched to a gene: 5. V usage is TRBV5-1 and J usage is TRBJ1-2, with 8 bases fitting TRBD1. The material sequenced was peripheral blood. The clonotype originates from a woman aged 55 to 70 with acute or convalescent COVID-19. For the CDR3, the DNA is TGCGCCAGCAGCTCGGGGGACAGGTCCTATGGCTACACCTTC. It yields the protein CASSSGDRSYGYTF.